The sequence of this T cell receptor (beta chain) was determined in a study of shared clonotypes between healthy human individuals. All participating donors were Caucasian adults from Nashville, Tennessee. Genomic DNA of each subset was evenly split across several immunoSEQ plates. The assay was immunoSEQ multiplex PCR, and TCRdb's table has in-frame clones only and misses some. The sample includes over 1.4 million clones, more than 95% of them seen just once. With 4 bases removed from V and 4 bases from J, the gap between germline ends came to 13 bases. Germline V gene sequence: CDR1 KGHSH, CDR2 LQKENI. This CDR3 region has 14 residues.

The material sequenced was naive CD4+ T cells sorted from blood. Subset here: CD45RA+ positively selected. The rearrangement links TRBV18 to TRBJ1-1; weak D call: TRBD1 (5 bases). The receptor's source is a man under 40 in good health. This CDR3 reads CASSLTQGATEAFF. In nucleotides, the CDR3 is TGTGCCAGCTCACTTACGCAGGGTGCCACTGAAGCTTTCTTT. Combining the CDR3 with reference TRBV18 and TRBJ1-1 gives the whole variable domain NAGVMQNPRHLVRRRGQEARLRCSPMKGHSHVYWYRQLPEEGLKFMVYLQKENIIDESGMPKERFSAEFPKEGPSILRIQQVVRGDSAAYFCASSLTQGATEAFFGQGTRLTVV.